A selection of T cell receptor beta chains follows, all from one sample in a study of blood T cell repertoires in COVID-19. Sequencing was performed with immunoSEQ multiplex PCR; in TCRdb, only in-frame clones are kept and a portion is missing. The sample consists of approximately 200,000 clones, around 84% of them appearing once. Sequencing was done on a sample of peripheral blood. The receptors come from a woman in her fifties or sixties who had recovered from COVID-19. CDR3s leave out the opening cysteine and the closing phenylalanine or tryptophan.

v_gene	j_gene	CDR3aa
TRBV3-1/TRBV3-2	TRBJ2-7	ASSLNGGATYEQY
TRBV30	TRBJ1-4	AWDKTGINEKLF
TRBV7-3	TRBJ2-5	ASSPGLAEETQY
TRBV3-1/TRBV3-2	TRBJ1-2	ASSQGEGYGYT
TRBV9	TRBJ2-3	ASSVGTSPSTDTQY
TRBV7-2	TRBJ2-3	ASSFGRGGQGTDTQY
TRBV4-3	TRBJ2-1	ASSQDPSGALFSNEQF
TRBV4-2	TRBJ1-2	ASSQDFSYRNTYGYT
TRBV7-2	TRBJ1-4	ASSSQGATNEKLF
TRBV9	TRBJ1-2	ASSVGSAGIAYGYT
TRBV27	TRBJ2-7	ASSSWDRAYEQY
TRBV6-1	TRBJ2-1	ASSEGVGNEQF
TRBV5-1	TRBJ2-3	ASSLGTVDTDTQY
TRBV6-5	TRBJ1-6	ASSSTGGGSPLH
TRBV13	TRBJ2-7	ASSSTDRRHYEQY
TRBV5-1	TRBJ2-1	ASRVGTGYNEQF
TRBV10-3	TRBJ1-3	AISGGTGRPGNTIY
TRBV7-9	TRBJ2-5	ASSPGLVIETQY
TRBV7-9	TRBJ1-2	ASSPRQGQGDGYT
TRBV28	TRBJ2-1	ASSLAGRDNEQF
TRBV6-1	TRBJ2-7	ASSEDRGAEQY
TRBV5-6	TRBJ2-1	ASSSRRVWDEQF
TRBV13	TRBJ2-2	ASSFPGGGTGELF
TRBV3-1/TRBV3-2	TRBJ1-5	ASSPTGGGSNQPQH
TRBV5-6	TRBJ2-3	ASSLAGVADTQY
TRBV28	TRBJ2-2	ASSLLGGAAGELF
TRBV7-9	TRBJ1-2	ASGIEGLGYT
TRBV18	TRBJ2-5	ASSGGASGTQY
TRBV9	TRBJ1-2	ASSVQGDWGYGYT
TRBV5-1	TRBJ1-3	ASSFGGNSGNTIY
TRBV7-9	TRBJ1-4	ASSAGWEEEKLF
TRBV3-1/TRBV3-2	TRBJ2-7	ASSLRYRTDGYEQY
TRBV5-4	TRBJ2-2	ASSTYRGPTGELF
TRBV7-2	TRBJ2-5	ASSLDFRGETQY
TRBV6-2/TRBV6-3	TRBJ2-7	ASSYYGTPFTYEQY
TRBV11-2	TRBJ2-7	ASSLVFFGRAYEQY
TRBV19	TRBJ1-2	ASSIGRTGPDGYT